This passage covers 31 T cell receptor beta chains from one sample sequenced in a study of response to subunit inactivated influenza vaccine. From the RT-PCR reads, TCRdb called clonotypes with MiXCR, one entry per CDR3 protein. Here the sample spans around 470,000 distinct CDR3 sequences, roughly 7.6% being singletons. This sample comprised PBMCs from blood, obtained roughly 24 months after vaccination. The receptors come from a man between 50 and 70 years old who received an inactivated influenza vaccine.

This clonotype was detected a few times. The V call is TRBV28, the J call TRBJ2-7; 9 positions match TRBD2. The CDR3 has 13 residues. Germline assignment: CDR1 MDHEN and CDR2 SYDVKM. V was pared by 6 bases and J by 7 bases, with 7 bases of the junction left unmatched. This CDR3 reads CASRSSGVEEQYF. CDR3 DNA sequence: TGTGCCAGCAGATCTAGCGGGGTGGAGGAGCAGTACTTC. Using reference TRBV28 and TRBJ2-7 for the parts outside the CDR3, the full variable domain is DVKVTQSSRYLVKRTGEKVFLECVQDMDHENMFWYRQDPGLGLRLIYFSYDVKMKEKGDIPEGYSVSREKKERFSLILESASTNQTSMYLCASRSSGVEEQYFGPGTRLTVT.

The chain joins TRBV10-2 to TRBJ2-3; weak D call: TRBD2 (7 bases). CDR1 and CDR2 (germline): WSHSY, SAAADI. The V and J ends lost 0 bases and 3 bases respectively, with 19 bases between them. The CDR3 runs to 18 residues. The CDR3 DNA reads TGCGCCAGCAGTGAGTCGAGTTGGGGGGGGCGCTTAACAGATACGCAGTATTTT. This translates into CASSESSWGGRLTDTQYF.

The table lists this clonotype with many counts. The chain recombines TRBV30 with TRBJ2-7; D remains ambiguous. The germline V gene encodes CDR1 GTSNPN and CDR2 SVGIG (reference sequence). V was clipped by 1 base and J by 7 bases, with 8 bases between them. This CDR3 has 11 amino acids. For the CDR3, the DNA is TGTGCCTGGAGTGAATACACTGAGCAGTACTTC. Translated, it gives CAWSEYTEQYF.

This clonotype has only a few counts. DNA for the CDR3: TGTGCCAGCAGCGTAGCGGCGGATAGCTCTGGAAACACCATATATTTT. Translation: CASSVAADSSGNTIYF. The chain recombines TRBV9 with TRBJ1-3; no definite D call. V lost 0 bases and J lost 0, with 10 bases in between. CDR1 and CDR2 from the germline V gene are SGDLS and YYNGEE. The CDR3 totals 16 residues. The full variable domain, completed using reference TRBV9 and TRBJ1-3, is DSGVTQTPKHLITATGQRVTLRCSPRSGDLSVYWYQQSLDQGLQFLIQYYNGEERAKGNILERFSAQQFPDLHSELNLSSLELGDSALYFCASSVAADSSGNTIYFGEGSWLTVV.

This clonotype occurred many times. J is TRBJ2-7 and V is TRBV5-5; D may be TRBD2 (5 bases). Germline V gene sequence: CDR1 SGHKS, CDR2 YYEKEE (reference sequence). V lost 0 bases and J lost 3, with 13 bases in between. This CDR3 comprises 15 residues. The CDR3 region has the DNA TGTGCCAGCAGCTTGGAGCGGTATTCCAACTACGAGCAGTACTTC. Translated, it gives CASSLERYSNYEQYF.

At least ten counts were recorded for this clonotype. The CDR3 DNA follows: TGTGCCAGCAGCTTAGAAGGCGGGATCTCCTACAATGAGCAGTTCTTC. This sequence encodes CASSLEGGISYNEQFF. The chain couples TRBV7-2 to TRBJ2-1, with D possibly matching TRBD2 (6 bases). V lost 1 base to trimming and J lost 0 bases, with 10 bases between them. The CDR3 length is 16 residues. Looked up from germline, CDR1 is SGHTA and CDR2 is FQGNSA.

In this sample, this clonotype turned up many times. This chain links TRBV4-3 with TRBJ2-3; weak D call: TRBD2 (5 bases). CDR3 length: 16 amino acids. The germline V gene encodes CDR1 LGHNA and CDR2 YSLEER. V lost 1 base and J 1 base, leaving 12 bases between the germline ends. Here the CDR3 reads CASSQGSLAGTDTQYF. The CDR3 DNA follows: TGCGCCAGCAGCCAAGGATCCCTAGCTGGCACAGATACGCAGTATTTT.

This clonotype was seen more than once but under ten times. CDR3: CASSLATGTSTGELFF. As DNA, the CDR3 is TGTGCCAGCAGTTTAGCCACCGGGACTTCCACCGGGGAGCTGTTTTTT. The J gene is TRBJ2-2, the V gene TRBV12-3 or TRBV12-4; maybe TRBD2 (6 bases). V dropped 0 bases and J dropped 4 bases, with 12 bases sitting between them. The CDR3 length is 16 residues.

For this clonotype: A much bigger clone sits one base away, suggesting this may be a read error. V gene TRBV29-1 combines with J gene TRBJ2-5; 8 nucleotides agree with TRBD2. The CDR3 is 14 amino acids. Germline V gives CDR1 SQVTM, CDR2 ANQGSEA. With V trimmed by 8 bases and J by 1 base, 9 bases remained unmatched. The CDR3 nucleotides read TGCAGCCTTGCCACCGGGGGGGTCCAAGAGACCCAGTACTTC. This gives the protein CSLATGGVQETQYF.

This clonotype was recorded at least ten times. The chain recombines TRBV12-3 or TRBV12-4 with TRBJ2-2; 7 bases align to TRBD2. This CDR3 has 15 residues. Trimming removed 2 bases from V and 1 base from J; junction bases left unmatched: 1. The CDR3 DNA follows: TGTGCCAGCAGTTTAACTAGCGTGAACACCGGGGAGCTGTTTTTT. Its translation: CASSLTSVNTGELFF.

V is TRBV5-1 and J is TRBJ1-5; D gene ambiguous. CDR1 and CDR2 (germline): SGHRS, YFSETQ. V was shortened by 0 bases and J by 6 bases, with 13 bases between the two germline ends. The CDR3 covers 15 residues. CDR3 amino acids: CASSLEGTPGQPQHF. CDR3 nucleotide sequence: TGCGCCAGCAGCTTGGAGGGCACACCGGGTCAGCCCCAGCATTTT. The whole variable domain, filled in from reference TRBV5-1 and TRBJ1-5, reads KAGVTQTPRYLIKTRGQQVTLSCSPISGHRSVSWYQQTPGQGLQFLFEYFSETQRNKGNFPGRFSGRQFSNSRSEMNVSTLELGDSALYLCASSLEGTPGQPQHFGDGTRLSIL.

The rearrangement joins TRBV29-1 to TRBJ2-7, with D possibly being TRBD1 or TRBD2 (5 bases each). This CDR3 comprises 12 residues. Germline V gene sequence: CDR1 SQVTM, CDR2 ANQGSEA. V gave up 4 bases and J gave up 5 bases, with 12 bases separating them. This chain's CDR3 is CSVGAGRDEQYF. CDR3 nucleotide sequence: TGCAGCGTTGGGGCAGGGCGGGACGAGCAGTACTTC.

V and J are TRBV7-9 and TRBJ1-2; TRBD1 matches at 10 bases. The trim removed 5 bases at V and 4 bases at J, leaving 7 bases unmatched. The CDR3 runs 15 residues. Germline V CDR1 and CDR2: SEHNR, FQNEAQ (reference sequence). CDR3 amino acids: CASSDWDRGAYGYTF. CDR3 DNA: TGTGCCAGCAGCGACTGGGACAGGGGTGCCTATGGCTACACCTTC.

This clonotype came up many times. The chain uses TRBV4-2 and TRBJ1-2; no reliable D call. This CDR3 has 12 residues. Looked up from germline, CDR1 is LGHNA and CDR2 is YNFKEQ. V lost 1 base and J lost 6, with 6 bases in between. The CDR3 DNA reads TGTGCCAGCAGCCAAGCCCTCGATGGCTACACCTTC. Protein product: CASSQALDGYTF.

This CDR3 reads CSARGGLQETQYF. CDR3 nucleotide sequence: TGCAGTGCCAGGGGGGGACTTCAAGAGACCCAGTACTTC. This rearrangement joins TRBV20-1 to TRBJ2-5; D possibly matches TRBD1 or TRBD2 (7 bases each). CDR3 length: 13 amino acids. The germline V and J ends were trimmed by 6 bases and 2 bases, with 13 bases remaining between them. Per germline, CDR1 DFQATT and CDR2 SNEGSKA (reference sequence).

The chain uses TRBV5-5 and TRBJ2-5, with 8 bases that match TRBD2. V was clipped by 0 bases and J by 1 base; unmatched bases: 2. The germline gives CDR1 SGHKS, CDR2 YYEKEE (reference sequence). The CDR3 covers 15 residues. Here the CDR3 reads CASSLALAGQETQYF. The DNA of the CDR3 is TGTGCCAGCAGCTTGGCCCTAGCGGGCCAAGAGACCCAGTACTTC. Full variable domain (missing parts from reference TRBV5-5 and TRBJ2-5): DAGVTQSPTHLIKTRGQQVTLRCSPISGHKSVSWYQQVLGQGPQFIFQYYEKEERGRGNFPDRFSARQFPNYSSELNVNALLLGDSALYLCASSLALAGQETQYFGPGTRLLVL.

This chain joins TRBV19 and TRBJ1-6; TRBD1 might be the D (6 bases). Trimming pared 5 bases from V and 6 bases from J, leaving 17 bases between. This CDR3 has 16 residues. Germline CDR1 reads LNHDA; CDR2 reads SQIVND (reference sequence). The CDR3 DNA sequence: TGTGCCAGTAGTGCCCTCATACAGGGTAGTAATTCACCCCTCCACTTT. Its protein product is CASSALIQGSNSPLHF.

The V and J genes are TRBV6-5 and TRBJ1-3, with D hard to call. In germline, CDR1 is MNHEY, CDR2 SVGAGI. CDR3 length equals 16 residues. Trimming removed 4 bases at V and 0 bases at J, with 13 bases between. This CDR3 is CASSLQLTVSGNTIYF. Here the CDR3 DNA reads TGTGCCAGCAGTTTGCAGCTTACCGTCTCTGGAAACACCATATATTTT.

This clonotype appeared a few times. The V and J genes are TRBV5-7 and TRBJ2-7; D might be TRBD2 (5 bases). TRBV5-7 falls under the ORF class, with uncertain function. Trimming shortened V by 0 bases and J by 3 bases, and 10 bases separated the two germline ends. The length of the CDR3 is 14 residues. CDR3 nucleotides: TGTGCCAGCAGCTTGGCCCCTAGCCACTACGAGCAGTACTTC. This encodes CASSLAPSHYEQYF.

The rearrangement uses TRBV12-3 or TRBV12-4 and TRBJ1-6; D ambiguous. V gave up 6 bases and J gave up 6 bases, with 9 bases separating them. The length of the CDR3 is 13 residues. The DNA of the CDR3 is TGTGCCAGCAGACTATGGGGTAATTCACCCCTCCACTTT. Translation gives CASRLWGNSPLHF.

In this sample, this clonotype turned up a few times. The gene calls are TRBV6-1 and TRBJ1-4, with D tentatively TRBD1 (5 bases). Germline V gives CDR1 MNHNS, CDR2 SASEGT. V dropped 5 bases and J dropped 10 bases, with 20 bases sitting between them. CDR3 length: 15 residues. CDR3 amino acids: CASSPPGQGKGKLFF. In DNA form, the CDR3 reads TGTGCCAGCAGTCCCCCCGGGCAGGGTAAAGGAAAACTGTTTTTT.

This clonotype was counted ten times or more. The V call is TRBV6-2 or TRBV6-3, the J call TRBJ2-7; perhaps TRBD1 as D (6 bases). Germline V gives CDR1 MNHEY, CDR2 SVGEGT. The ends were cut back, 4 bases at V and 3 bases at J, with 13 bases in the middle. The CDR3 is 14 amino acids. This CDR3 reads CASSSTGHYYEQYF. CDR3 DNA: TGTGCCAGCAGTTCAACGGGACACTACTACGAGCAGTACTTC.

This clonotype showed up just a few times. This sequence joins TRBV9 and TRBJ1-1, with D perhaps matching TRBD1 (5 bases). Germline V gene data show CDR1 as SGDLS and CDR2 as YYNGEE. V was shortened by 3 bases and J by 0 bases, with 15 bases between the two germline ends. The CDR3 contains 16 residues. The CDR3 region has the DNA TGTGCCAGCAGCGCAAGGGGTGACACCTTGAACACTGAAGCTTTCTTT. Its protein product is CASSARGDTLNTEAFF.

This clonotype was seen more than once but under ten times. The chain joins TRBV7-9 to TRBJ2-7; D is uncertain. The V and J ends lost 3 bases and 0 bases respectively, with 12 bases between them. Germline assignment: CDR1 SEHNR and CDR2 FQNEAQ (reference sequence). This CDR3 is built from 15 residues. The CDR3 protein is CASSLAVPISYEQYF. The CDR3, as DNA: TGTGCCAGCAGCTTGGCAGTTCCAATCTCCTACGAGCAGTACTTC.

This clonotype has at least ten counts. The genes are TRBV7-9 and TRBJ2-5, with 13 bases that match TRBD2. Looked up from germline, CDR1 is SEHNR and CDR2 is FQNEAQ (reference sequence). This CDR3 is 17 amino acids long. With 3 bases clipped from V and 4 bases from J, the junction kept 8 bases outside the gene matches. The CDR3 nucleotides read TGTGCCAGCAGCTTCCCTGGGGGACTAGCGGGATCAGAGACCCAGTACTTC. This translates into CASSFPGGLAGSETQYF.

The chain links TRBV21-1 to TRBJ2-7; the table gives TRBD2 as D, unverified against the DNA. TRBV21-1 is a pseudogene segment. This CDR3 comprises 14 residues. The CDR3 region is CASSAQGRLYEQYF. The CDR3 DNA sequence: TGTGCCAGCAGCGCCCAGGGCCGTCTCTACGAGCAGTACTTC.

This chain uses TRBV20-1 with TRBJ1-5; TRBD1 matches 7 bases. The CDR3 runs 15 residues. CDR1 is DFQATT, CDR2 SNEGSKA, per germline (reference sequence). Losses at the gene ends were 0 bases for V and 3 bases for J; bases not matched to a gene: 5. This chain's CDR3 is CSARDRDRYNQPQHF. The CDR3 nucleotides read TGCAGTGCTAGAGATCGGGACAGATACAATCAGCCCCAGCATTTT.

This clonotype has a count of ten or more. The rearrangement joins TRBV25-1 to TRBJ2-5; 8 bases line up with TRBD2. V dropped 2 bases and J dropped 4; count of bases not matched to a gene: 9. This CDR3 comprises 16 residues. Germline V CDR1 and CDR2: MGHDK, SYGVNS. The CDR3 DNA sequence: TGTGCCAGCAGTGAACGTAGTCTAGCGGGTGCAGAGACCCAGTACTTC. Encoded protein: CASSERSLAGAETQYF. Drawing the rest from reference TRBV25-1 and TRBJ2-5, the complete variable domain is EADIYQTPRYLVIGTGKKITLECSQTMGHDKMYWYQQDPGMELHLIHYSYGVNSTEKGDLSSESTVSRIRTEHFPLTLESARPSHTSQYLCASSERSLAGAETQYFGPGTRLLVL.

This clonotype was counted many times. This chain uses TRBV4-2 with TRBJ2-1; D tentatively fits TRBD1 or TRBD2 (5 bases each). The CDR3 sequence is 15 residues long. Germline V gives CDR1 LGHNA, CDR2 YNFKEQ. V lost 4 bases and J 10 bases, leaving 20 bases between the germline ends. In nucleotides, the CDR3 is TGTGCCAGCAGCCTCGGAACGGGACCGCGGGTCGAGCAGTTCTTC. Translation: CASSLGTGPRVEQFF.

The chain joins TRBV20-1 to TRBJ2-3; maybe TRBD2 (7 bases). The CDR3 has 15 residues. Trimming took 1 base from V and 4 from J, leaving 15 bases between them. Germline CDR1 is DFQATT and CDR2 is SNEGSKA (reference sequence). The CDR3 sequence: CSARVEGGPADTQYF. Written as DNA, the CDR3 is TGCAGTGCTAGAGTGGAGGGGGGGCCGGCAGATACGCAGTATTTT.

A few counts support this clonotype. The CDR3 coding sequence is TGTGCCAGCAGTTTATTGGCTAGCGAGGGCACAGATACGCAGTATTTT. Translating it yields CASSLLASEGTDTQYF. The chain couples TRBV27 to TRBJ2-3, with a tentative D call TRBD2 (6 bases). The CDR3 is made up of 16 amino acids. The germline V gene has CDR1 MNHEY and CDR2 SMNVEV (reference sequence). The germline V and J ends were trimmed by 1 base and 1 base, with 12 bases remaining between them.